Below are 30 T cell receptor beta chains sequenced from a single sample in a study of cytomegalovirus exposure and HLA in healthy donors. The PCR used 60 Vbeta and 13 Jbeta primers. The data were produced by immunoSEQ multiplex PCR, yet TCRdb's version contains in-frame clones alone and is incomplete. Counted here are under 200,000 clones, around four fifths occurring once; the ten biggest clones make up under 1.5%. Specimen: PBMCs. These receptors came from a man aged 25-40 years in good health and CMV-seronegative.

The CDR3 nucleotides are TGTGCCAGCACCTCTCCTAGCGCGAGCTCCTACAATGAGCAGTTCTTC. Translated, it gives CASTSPSASSYNEQFF. The V and J genes are TRBV28 and TRBJ2-1; tentative D call: TRBD2 (6 bases). Between the trimmed V and J ends, which lost 7 bases and 0 bases, there was a span of 16 bases. Germline-derived CDR1 and CDR2 are MDHEN and SYDVKM. The CDR3 has 16 amino acids.

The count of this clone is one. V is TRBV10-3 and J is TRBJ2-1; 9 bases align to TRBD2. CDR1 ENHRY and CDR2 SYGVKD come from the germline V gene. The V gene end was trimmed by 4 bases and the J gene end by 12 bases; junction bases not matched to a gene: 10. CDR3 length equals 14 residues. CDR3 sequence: CAISANSGSGGQFF. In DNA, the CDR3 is TGTGCCATCAGTGCGAATAGCGGGAGTGGCGGGCAGTTCTTC.

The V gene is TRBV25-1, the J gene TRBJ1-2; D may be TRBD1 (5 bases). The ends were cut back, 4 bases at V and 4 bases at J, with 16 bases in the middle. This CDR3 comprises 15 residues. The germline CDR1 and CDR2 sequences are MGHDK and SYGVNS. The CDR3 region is CASSATTSQGYGYTF. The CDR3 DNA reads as TGTGCCAGCAGTGCCACAACCTCCCAGGGCTATGGCTACACCTTC.

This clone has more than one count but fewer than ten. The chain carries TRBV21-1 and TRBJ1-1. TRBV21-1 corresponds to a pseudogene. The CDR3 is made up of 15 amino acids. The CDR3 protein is CASSKEGGSRTEAFF. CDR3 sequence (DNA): TGTGCCAGCAGCAAAGAGGGGGGGTCCCGTACTGAAGCTTTCTTT.

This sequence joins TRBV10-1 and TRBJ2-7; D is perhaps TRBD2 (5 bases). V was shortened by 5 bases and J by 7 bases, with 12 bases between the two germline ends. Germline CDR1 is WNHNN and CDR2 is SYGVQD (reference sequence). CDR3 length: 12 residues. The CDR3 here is CASSRTGGEQYF. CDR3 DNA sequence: TGCGCCAGCAGTAGGACGGGCGGGGAGCAGTACTTC.

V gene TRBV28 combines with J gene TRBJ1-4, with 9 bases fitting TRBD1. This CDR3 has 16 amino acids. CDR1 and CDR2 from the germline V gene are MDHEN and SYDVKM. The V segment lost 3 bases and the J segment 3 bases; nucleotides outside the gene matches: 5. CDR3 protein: CASSLPTGGSNEKLFF. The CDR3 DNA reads TGTGCCAGCAGTTTGCCCACAGGGGGCTCTAATGAAAAACTGTTTTTT.

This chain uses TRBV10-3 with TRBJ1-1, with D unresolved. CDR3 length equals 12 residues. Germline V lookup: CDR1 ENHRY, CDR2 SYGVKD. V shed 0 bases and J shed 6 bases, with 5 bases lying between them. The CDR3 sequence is CAISESPAEAFF. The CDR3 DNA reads TGTGCCATCAGTGAGTCACCAGCTGAAGCTTTCTTT.

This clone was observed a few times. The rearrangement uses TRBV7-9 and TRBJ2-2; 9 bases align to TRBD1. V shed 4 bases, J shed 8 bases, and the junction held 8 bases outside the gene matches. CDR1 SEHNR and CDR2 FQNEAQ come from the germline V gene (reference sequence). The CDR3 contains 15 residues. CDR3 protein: CASSSGTGRLGELFF. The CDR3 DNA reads TGTGCCAGCAGCTCCGGGACAGGGCGACTTGGGGAGCTGTTTTTT.

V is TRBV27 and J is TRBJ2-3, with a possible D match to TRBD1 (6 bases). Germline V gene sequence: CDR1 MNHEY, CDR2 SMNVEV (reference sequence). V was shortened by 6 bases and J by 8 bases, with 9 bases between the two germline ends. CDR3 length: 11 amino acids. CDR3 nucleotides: TGTGCCAGCAGCCAAGGGGGTACGCAGTATTTT. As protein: CASSQGGTQYF.

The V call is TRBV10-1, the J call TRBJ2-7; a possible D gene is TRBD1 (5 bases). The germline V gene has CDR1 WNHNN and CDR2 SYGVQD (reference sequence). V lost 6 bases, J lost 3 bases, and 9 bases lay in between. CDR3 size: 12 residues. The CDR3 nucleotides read TGCGCCAGCAGCCAAGACAGCTACGAGCAGTACTTC. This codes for CASSQDSYEQYF.

The CDR3 loop is CASSLPPGRTYGYTF. CDR3 coding DNA: TGTGCCAGCAGTTTACCCCCTGGCAGAACCTATGGCTACACCTTC. J is TRBJ1-2 and V is TRBV28; D is uncertain. The V and J ends lost 2 bases and 4 bases respectively, with 14 bases between them. The CDR3 sequence is 15 residues long. Germline loops: CDR1 MDHEN, CDR2 SYDVKM.

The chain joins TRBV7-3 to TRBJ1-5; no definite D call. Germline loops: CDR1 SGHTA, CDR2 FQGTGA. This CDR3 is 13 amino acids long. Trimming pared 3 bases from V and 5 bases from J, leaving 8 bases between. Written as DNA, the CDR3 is TGTGCCAGCAGCTTGGGCAGTTATCAGCCCCAGCATTTT. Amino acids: CASSLGSYQPQHF.

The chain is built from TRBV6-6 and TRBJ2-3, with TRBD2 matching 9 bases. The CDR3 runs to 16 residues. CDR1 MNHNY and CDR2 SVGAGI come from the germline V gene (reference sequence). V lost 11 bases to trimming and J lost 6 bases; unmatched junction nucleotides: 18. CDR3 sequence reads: CAGGGGAPRFSDTQYF. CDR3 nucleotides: TGTGCCGGCGGCGGGGGGGCCCCAAGGTTTTCTGATACGCAGTATTTT.

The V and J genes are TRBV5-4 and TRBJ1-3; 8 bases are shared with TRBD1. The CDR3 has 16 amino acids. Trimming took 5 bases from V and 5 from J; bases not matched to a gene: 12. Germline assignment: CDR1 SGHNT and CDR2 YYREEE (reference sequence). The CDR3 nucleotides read TGTGCCAGCAGTCTCTTCGACAGGGGTTTTCGAAACACCATATATTTT. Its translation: CASSLFDRGFRNTIYF.

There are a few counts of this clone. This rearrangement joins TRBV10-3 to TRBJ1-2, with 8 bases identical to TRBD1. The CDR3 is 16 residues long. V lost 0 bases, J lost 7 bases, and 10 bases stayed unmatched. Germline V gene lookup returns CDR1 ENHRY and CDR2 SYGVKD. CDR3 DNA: TGTGCCATCAGTGAGTCCCCTGGACAGGGAGGGAGTGGCTACACCTTC. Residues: CAISESPGQGGSGYTF.

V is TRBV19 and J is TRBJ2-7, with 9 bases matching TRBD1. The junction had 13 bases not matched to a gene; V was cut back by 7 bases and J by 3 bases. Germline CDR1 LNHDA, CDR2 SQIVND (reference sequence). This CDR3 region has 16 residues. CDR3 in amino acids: CASTARTGATHYEQYF. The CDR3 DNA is TGTGCCAGTACCGCGAGGACAGGGGCAACCCACTACGAGCAGTACTTC.

The CDR3 sequence: CASLDTGELFF. CDR3 DNA: TGCGCCAGCCTTGACACCGGGGAGCTGTTTTTT. V usage is TRBV5-1 and J usage is TRBJ2-2, with D hard to call. Trimming cost V 7 bases and J 3 bases, with 4 bases left between them. From germline, CDR1 is SGHRS and CDR2 YFSETQ. The CDR3 sequence is 11 residues long.

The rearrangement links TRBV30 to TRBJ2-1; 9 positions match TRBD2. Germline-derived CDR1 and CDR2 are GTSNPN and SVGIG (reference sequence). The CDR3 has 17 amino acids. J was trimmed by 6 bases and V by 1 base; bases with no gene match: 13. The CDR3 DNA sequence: TGTGCCTGGAGTGCGGGTTTAGCGGGGGCTAGGGGCAATGAGCAGTTCTTC. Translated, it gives CAWSAGLAGARGNEQFF.

CDR3 protein: CASSFQQGNTEAFF. CDR3 DNA sequence: TGTGCCAGCAGCTTCCAACAGGGAAACACTGAAGCTTTCTTT. The V and J genes are TRBV5-4 and TRBJ1-1, with D perhaps matching TRBD1 (6 bases). This CDR3 comprises 14 residues. V was shortened by 2 bases and J by 2 bases, with 10 bases between the two germline ends. Germline V gene sequence: CDR1 SGHNT, CDR2 YYREEE (reference sequence).

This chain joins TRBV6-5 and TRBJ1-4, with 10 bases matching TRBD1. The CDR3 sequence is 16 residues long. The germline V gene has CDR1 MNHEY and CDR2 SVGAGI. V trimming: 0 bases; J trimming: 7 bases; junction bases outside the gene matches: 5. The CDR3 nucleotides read TGTGCCAGCAGTTACTCTTCCTGGGACAGGGGTGAAAAACTGTTTTTT. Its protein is CASSYSSWDRGEKLFF.

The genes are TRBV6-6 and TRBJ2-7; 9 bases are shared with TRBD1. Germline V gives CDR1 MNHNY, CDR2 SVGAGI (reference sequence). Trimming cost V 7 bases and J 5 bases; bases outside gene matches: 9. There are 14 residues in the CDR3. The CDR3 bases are TGTGCCAGCAAACCCCCGGGACAGGGCCACGAGCAGTACTTC. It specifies CASKPPGQGHEQYF.

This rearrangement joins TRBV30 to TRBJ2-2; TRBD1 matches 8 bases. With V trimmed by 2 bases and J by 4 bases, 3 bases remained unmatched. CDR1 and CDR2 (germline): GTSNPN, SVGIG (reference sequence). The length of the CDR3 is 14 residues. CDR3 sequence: CAWSRQGATGELFF. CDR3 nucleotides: TGTGCCTGGAGTCGGCAGGGGGCCACCGGGGAGCTGTTTTTT.

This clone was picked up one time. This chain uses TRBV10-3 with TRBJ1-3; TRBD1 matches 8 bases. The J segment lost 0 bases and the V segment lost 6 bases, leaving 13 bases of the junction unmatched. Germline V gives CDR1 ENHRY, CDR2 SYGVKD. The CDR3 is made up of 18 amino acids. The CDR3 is CAIRGNGQGSVSGNTIYF. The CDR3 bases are TGTGCCATCAGGGGTAATGGACAGGGAAGTGTCTCTGGAAACACCATATATTTT.

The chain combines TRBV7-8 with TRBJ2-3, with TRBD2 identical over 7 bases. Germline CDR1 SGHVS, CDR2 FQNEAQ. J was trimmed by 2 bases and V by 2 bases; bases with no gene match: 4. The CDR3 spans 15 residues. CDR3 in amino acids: CASSLRREHTDTQYF. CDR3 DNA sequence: TGTGCCAGCAGCTTACGGCGGGAGCACACAGATACGCAGTATTTT.

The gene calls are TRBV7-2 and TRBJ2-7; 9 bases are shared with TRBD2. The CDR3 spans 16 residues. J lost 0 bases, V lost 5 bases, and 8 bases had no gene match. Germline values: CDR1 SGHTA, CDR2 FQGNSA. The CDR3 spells CASSPWGSGSSYEQYF. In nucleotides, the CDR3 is TGTGCCAGCAGCCCCTGGGGTAGCGGGAGCTCCTACGAGCAGTACTTC.

The DNA for the CDR3 is TGTGCCAGCAGCGTAGGACAGACGAACACTGAAGCTTTCTTT. It encodes CASSVGQTNTEAFF. This rearrangement joins TRBV9 to TRBJ1-1; TRBD1 is a possible D gene (5 bases). V dropped 0 bases and J dropped 1 base, with 7 bases sitting between them. The germline gives CDR1 SGDLS, CDR2 YYNGEE. This CDR3 is built from 14 residues. Looking up the rest from reference TRBV9 and TRBJ1-1 gives the full variable domain: DSGVTQTPKHLITATGQRVTLRCSPRSGDLSVYWYQQSLDQGLQFLIQYYNGEERAKGNILERFSAQQFPDLHSELNLSSLELGDSALYFCASSVGQTNTEAFFGQGTRLTVV.

CDR3 sequence reads: CASSPRVTSGRALYEQYF. The CDR3, as DNA: TGTGCCAGCAGCCCCCGGGTTACAAGCGGGAGGGCCTTATACGAGCAGTACTTC. The rearrangement uses TRBV7-6 and TRBJ2-7, with TRBD2 identical over 10 bases. The V segment lost 5 bases and the J segment 4 bases; nucleotides outside the gene matches: 17. CDR1 is SGHVS and CDR2 is FNYEAQ in the germline V gene. The CDR3 is 18 amino acids.

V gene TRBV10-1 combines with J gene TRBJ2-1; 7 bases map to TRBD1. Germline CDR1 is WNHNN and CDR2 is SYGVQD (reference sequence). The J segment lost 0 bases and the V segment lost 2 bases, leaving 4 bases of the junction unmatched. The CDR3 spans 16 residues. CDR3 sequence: CASSEEAGGSYNEQFF. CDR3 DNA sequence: TGCGCCAGCAGTGAGGAGGCAGGGGGCTCCTACAATGAGCAGTTCTTC.

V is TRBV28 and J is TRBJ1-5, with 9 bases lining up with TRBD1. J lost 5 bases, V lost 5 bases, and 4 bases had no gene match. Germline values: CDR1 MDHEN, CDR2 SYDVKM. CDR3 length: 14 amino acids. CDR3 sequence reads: CASSTGTGYQPQHF. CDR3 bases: TGTGCCAGCAGTACAGGGACAGGGTATCAGCCCCAGCATTTT.

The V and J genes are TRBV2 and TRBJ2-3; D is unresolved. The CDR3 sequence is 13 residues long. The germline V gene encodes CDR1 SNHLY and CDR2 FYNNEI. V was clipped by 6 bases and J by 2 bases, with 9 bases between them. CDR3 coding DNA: TGTGCCAGCAGCTACGCGAACACAGATACGCAGTATTTT. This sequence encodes CASSYANTDTQYF.